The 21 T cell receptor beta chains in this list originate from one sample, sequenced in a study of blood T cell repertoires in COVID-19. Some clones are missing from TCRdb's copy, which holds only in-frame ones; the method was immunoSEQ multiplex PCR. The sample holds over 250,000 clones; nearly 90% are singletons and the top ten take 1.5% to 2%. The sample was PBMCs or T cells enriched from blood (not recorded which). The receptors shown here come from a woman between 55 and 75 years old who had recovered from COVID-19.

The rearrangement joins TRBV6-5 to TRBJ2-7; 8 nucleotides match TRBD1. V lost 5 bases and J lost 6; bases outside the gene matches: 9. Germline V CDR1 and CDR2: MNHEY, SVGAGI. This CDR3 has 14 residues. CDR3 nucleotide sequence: TGTGCCAGCAGTCCGACCGGGACAGGCGCCGAGCAGTACTTC. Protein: CASSPTGTGAEQYF.

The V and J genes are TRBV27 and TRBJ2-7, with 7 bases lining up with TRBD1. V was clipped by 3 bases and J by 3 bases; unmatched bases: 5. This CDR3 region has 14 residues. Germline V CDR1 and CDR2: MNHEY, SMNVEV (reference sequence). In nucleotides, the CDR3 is TGTGCCAGCAGTTTCCAAGGACAGGTCTACGAGCAGTACTTC. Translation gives CASSFQGQVYEQYF.

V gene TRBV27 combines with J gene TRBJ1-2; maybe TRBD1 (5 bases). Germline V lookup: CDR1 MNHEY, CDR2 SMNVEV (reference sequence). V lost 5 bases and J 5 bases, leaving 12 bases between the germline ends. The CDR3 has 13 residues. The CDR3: CASSNQGWYGYTF. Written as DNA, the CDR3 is TGTGCCAGCAGTAATCAGGGTTGGTATGGCTACACCTTC.

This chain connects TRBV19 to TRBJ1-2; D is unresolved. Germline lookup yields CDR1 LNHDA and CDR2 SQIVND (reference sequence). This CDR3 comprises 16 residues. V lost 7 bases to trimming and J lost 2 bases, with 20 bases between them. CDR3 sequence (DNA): TGTGCCAGTACTCGGGTTGGGGAGCGGAAGAACTATGGCTACACCTTC. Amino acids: CASTRVGERKNYGYTF.

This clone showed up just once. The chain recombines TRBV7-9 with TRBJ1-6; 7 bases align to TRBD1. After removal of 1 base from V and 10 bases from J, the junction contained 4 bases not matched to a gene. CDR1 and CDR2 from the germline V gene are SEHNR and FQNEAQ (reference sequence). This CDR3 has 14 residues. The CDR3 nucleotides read TGTGCCAGCAGCTTAGAGACAGGGTTCTCACCCCTCCACTTT. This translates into CASSLETGFSPLHF. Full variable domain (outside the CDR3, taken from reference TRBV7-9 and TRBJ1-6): DTGVSQNPRHKITKRGQNVTFRCDPISEHNRLYWYRQTLGQGPEFLTYFQNEAQLEKSRLLSDRFSAERPKGSFSTLEIQRTEQGDSAMYLCASSLETGFSPLHFGNGTRLTVT.

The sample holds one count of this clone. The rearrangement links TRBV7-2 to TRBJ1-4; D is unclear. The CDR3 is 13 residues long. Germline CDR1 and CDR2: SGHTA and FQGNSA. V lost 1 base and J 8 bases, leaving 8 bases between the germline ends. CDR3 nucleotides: TGTGCCAGCAGCTTAGTCGGCGGCGAAAAACTGTTTTTT. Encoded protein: CASSLVGGEKLFF.

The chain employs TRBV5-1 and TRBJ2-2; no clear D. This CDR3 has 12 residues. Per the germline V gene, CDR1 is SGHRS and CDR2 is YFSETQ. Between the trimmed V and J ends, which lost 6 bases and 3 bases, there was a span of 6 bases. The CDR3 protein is CASTLDTGELFF. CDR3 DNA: TGCGCCAGCACCCTAGACACCGGGGAGCTGTTTTTT.

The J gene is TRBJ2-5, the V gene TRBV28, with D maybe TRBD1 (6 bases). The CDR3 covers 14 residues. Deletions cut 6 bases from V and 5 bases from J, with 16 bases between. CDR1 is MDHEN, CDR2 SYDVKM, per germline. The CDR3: CASRVPTGTETQYF. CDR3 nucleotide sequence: TGTGCCAGCAGGGTCCCTACAGGGACCGAGACCCAGTACTTC.

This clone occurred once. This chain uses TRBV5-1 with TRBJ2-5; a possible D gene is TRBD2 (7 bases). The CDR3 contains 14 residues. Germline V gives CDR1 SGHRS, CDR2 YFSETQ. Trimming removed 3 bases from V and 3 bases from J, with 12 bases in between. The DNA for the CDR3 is TGCGCCAGCAGCTGGGGGGGGGCAGAAGAGACCCAGTACTTC. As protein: CASSWGGAEETQYF.

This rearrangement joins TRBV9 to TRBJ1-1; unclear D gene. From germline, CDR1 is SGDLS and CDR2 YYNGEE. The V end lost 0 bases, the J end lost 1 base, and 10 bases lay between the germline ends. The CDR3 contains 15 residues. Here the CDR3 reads CASSVGATSNTEAFF. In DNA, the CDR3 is TGTGCCAGCAGCGTAGGGGCCACCTCGAACACTGAAGCTTTCTTT.

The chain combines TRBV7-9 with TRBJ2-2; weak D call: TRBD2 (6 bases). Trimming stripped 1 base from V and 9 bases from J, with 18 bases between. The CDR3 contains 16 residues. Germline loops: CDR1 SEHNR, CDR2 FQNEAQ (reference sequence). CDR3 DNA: TGTGCCAGCAGCTTAGTGTCCAGCGGGCGGCCGAGGGAGCTGTTTTTT. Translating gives CASSLVSSGRPRELFF.

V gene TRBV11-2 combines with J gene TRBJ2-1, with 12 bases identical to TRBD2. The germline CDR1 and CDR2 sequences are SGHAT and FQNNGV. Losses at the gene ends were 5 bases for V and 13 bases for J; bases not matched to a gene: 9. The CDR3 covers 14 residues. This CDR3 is CASSPTGLAGIQFF. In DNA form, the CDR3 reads TGTGCCAGCAGCCCGACCGGACTAGCGGGGATACAGTTCTTC.

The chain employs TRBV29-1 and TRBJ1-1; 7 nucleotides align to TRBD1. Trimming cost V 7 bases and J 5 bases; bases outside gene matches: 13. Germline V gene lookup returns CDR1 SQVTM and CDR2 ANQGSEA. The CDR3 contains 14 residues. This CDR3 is CSGDRDVGGTEAFF. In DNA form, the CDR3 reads TGCAGCGGCGACAGGGACGTAGGGGGGACTGAAGCTTTCTTT.

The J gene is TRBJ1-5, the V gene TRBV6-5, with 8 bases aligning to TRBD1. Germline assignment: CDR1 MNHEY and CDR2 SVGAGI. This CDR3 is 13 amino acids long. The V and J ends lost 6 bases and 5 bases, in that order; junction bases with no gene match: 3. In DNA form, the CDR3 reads TGTGCCAGCAGGTTGGACAGGGATCAGCCCCAGCATTTT. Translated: CASRLDRDQPQHF.

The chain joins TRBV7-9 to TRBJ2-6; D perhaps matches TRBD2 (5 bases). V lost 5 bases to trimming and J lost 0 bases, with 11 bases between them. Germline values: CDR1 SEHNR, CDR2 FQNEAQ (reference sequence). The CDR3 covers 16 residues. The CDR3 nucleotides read TGTGCCAGCAGCCCTACGGAGGACTCTGGGGCCAACGTCCTGACTTTC. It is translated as CASSPTEDSGANVLTF.

DNA of the CDR3: TGTGCCAGCAGTCCACAGGGGCTCAAGAATTCACCCCTCCACTTT. Its translation: CASSPQGLKNSPLHF. The V gene is TRBV28, the J gene TRBJ1-6; the match to TRBD1 covers 7 bases. Germline CDR1 MDHEN, CDR2 SYDVKM. This CDR3 has 15 amino acids. Germline trimming cut 5 bases from V and 7 bases from J; bases unmatched to any gene: 8.

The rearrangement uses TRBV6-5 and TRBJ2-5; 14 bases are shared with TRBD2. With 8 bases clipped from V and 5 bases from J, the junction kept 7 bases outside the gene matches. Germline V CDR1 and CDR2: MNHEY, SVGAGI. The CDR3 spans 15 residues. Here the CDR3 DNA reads TGTGCCAGCCGCCTGGGACTAGCGGGAGTGGAGACCCAGTACTTC. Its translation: CASRLGLAGVETQYF.

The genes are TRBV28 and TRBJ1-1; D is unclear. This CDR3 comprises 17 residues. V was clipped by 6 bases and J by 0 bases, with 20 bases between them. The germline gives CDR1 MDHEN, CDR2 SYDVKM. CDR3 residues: CASSRGLLAPLNTEAFF. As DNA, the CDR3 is TGTGCCAGCAGCCGAGGACTCCTCGCACCCCTGAACACTGAAGCTTTCTTT.

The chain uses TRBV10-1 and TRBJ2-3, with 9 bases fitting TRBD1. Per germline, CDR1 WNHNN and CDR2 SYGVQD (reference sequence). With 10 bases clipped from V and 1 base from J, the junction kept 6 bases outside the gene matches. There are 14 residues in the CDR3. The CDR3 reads CATAGQGGTDTQYF. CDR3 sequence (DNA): TGCGCCACCGCGGGACAGGGTGGCACAGATACGCAGTATTTT.

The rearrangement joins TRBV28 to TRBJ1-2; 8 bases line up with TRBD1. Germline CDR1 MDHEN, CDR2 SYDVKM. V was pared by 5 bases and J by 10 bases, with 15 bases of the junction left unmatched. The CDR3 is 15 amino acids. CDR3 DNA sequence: TGTGCCAGCAGTGGAGCACAGGGGGGACCTCTTTTCTACACCTTC. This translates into CASSGAQGGPLFYTF.

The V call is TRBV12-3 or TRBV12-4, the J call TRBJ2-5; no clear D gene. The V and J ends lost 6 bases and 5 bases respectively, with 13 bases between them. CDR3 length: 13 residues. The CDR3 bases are TGTGCCAGCAGCCTACCGCCCTCTGAGACCCAGTACTTC. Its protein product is CASSLPPSETQYF.